This TCR beta chain stems from a study of T cell responses to AZD1222 COVID-19 vaccine (dated by TCRdb to 2020 to 2022). At the level of the whole study: TCR sequencing was performed for 230 to 250 trial participants, of whom around 210 were given two doses of AZD1222 and around 26 were given two doses of MenACWY control vaccine. Trial participants were enrolled into age subgroups of 18-55, 56-69 and 70-plus years, which contained approximately 150, 28 and 58 TCR-sequenced participants, respectively. What the authors observed across the whole study: In the small 56-69-year group, the increase in depth fell short of significance, most likely because of low power. The whole spike protein was spanned by vaccine-associated CD4 TCRs, and dominant responses were seen in regions 160-218 and 743-854. Only six AZD1222 recipients were SARS-CoV-2 seropositive at baseline, limiting conclusions about previously exposed vaccinees. No day 14 peak-response samples were available, so repertoires were characterized only after the peak T cell response. Participants were mostly white British, with more females than males. The authors suggested clonal diversity may have been underestimated. Epitopes outside the regions mutated in the B.1.351 and B.1.1.7 variants were reportedly recognized by nearly half of the unique spike-specific TCRs. A significant rise in spike-specific TCR breadth and depth was observed after two AZD1222 doses relative to day 0 and relative to MenACWY recipients.

The CDR3 regions of human TCRbeta chains were subjected to immunosequencing. Concerning the study's data processing: TCRs in the repertoires were matched against a reference library of SARS-CoV-2-specific TCRs that had been generated with the MIRA antigen-specificity platform. Breadth meant the fraction of unique TCRs that were SARS-CoV-2-associated, whereas depth meant the fraction of total T cells that were SARS-CoV-2-associated. Using the MIRA data, every spike-specific TCR was mapped to the spike region that the TCR reacted to and assigned to either a CD4 or a CD8 class. Log10-transformed breadth and depth values were compared by one-way ANOVA with Sidak's multiple comparisons tests. The table comes from immuneACCESS by way of TCRdb, which keeps in-frame sequences with V and J called. Part of the clones is missing from these tables; in studies checked, under half for an unresolved V gene and the rest for unknown reasons. V, J and clone size are taken as reported in that table, and D and trimming were inferred from the DNA itself. The sample profile shows approximately 110,000 clones; about nine tenths of them were found once. The ten largest clones add up to approximately 8% of the sample.

Worth noting for this clone: Its antigen remains unidentified. Base-call qualities are not available, and no considerably larger clone is one nucleotide away.

The label giving this sample's time point can be read as: about 28 days (+/-7) after the second vaccine dose. AZD1222 recipients with second doses at about 4 weeks or about 12 weeks were pooled, because spike-specific TCR depth and breadth did not differ between schedules. Vaccinee samples came from UK trials COV001 and COV002, including a single-blind randomized controlled phase 2/3 trial of AZD1222 (ChAdOx1 nCoV-19) in healthy adults. Trial participant PBMC samples were collected at day 0 and day 28 after the second dose for TCRbeta chain sequencing. Sequences were derived from peripheral blood, sampled 28 days after the second AZD1222 dose. This receptor was identified in an adult who received the AZD1222 COVID-19 vaccine.

The nucleotide sequence is given as TGTGCCAGCAGCGTGACCCGGGGAGAGACCCAGTACTTC. Protein translation: CASSVTRGETQYF. This sequence uses TRBV5-6 and TRBJ2-5; a tentative D call is TRBD2 (5 bases match). Reading the germline V gene gives CDR1 SGHDT and CDR2 YYEEEE. Relative to germline, V is 4 bases shorter and J is 4 bases shorter, with 11 bases between their ends. The CDR3 has 13 amino acids, counting the end cysteine and phenylalanine. The sequence is cut down to CDR3 DNA, 39 bases in frame from base 1.